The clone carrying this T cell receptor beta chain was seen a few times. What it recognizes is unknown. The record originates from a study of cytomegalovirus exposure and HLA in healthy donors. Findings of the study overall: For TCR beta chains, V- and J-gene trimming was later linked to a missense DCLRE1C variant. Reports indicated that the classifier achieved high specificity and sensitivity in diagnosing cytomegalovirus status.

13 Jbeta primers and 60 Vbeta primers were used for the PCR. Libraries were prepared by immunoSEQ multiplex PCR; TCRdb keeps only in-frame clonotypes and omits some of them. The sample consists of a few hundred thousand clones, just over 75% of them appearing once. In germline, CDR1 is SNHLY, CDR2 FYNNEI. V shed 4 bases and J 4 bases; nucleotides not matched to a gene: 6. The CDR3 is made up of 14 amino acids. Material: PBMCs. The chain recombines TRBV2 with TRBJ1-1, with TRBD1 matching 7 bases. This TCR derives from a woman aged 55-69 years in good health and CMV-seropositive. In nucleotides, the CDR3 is TGTGCCAGCAGTGCGGCAGGGGGGTTCACTGAAGCTTTCTTT. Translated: CASSAAGGFTEAFF.